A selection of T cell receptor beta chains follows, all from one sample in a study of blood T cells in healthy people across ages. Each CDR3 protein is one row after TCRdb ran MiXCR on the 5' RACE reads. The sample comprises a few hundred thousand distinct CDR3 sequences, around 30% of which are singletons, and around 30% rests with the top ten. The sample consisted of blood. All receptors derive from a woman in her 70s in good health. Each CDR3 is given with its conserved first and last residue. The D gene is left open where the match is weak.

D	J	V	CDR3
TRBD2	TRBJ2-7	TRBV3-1	CASSRLADALYEQYF
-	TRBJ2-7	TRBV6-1	CASSAGDISQGSYEQYF
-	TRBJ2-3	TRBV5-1	CASRSGSSTDTQYF
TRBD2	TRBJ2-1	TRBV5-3	CARSLAGGDNEQFF
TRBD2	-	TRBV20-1	CSVLSGDSSYEQYF
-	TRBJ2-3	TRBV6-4	CASSLADGNTQYF
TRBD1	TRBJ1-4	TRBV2	CASSPGQKNEKLFF
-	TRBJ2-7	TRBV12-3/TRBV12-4	CASSYGNSYEQYF
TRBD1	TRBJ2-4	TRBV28	CASSLLSGTGGNIQYF
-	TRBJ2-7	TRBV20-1	CSARASGQSYEQYF
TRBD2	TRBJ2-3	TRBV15	CATSSPLAGASTDTQYF
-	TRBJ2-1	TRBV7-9	CASSLVWGNEQFF
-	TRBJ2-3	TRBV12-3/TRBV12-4	CASGATSGKTDTQYF
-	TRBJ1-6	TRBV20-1	CSARGDIYNSPLHF
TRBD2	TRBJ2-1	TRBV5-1	CASSLSGSGVDEQFF
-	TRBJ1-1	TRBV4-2	CASGTGPEDTEAFF
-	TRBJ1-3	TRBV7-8	CASSPGQKGDTIYF
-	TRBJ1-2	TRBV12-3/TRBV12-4	CASSPRRREGDYTF
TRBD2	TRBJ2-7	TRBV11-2	CASSLANLGASGSEQYF
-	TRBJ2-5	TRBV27	CASSPTGLEETQYF
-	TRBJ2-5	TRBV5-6	CASNRQFLIGETQYF
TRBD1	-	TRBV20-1	CSARGTGGLEQYF
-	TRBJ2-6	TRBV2	CASRFGLKHSGANVLTF
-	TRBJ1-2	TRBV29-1	CSVANAGDGHTF
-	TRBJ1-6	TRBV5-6	CASSRPRGVGSPLHF
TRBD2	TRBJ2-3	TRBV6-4	CASSDSSGGADTQYF
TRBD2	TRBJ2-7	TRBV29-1	CSVGLAGGTYEQYF
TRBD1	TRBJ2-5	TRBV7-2	CASSLAWQGEETQYF
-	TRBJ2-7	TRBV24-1	CATSDGVTSERYF
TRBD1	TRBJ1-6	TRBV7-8	CASSSRDRGPYNSPLHF
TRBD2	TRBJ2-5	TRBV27	CASSYLAGQETQYF
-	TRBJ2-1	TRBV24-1	CATSDPYNEQFF
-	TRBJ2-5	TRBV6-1	CATGGREYETQYF
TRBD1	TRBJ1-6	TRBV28	CASKRGRQGNSPLHF
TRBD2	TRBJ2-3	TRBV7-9	CASSSLAGPPDTQYF
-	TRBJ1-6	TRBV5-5	CASSLVGTGGNSPLHF
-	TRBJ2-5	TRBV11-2	CASSLVAETQYF
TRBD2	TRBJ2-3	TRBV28	CVSKRGGSRTDTQYF
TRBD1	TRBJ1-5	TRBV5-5	CASSQGQVNSNQPQHF
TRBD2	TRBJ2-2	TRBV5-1	CASRLGGSYTGELFF
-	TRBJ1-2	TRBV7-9	CASSLSGYNYGYTF
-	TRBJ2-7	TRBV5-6	CASSFNSVSSKRQQYF
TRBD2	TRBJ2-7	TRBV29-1	CSVEDLAGGNEQYF
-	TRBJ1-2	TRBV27	CASSSPGHLSRGYGYTF
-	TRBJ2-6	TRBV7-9	CASSLPGTGANVLTF
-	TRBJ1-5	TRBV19	CAGSIGGSRNQPQHF
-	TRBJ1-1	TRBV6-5	CASRWRTNTEAFF
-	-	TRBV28	CASPPGLTPHFSEQYF
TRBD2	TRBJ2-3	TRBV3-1	CASGSSGTGDTQYF
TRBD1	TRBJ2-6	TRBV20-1	CSAQAGTGRTGANVLTF
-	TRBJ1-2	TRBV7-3	CASSSTVAGGYTF
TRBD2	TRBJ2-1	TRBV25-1	CASSTSERTPEQFF
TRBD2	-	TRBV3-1	CASSPTFSGETQYF